This TCR beta chain was recovered during a study of molecular identifiers for immune sequencing clone quantification. This clonotype has at least ten counts. TCRdb passed the PCR reads through MiXCR, listing each CDR3 protein once. The sample includes about 510,000 distinct CDR3 sequences, 25% seen only once; the top ten take 0.7% to 0.9%. V lost 2 bases and J lost 1, with 9 bases in between. The CDR3 sequence is 14 residues long. CDR1 and CDR2 (germline): MNHEY, SVGAGI. Sample: naive CD8+ T cells from blood, with Jurkat cell RNA spiked in. The subset: FACS-sorted CD8+CD4-CCR7+CD45RA+ naive T cells. This TCR was recovered from a human donor in good health. Some libraries in this study had Jurkat cell RNA spiked in. This chain connects TRBV6-5 to TRBJ2-7; the D is unclear. The CDR3: CASSYRSVSYEQYF. The CDR3 DNA follows: TGTGCCAGCAGTTACCGGTCGGTTTCCTACGAGCAGTACTTC.